The clone carrying this T cell receptor (beta chain) was observed a few times. The data were obtained in a study of cytomegalovirus exposure and HLA in healthy donors. CDR1 is KGHSH and CDR2 is LQKENI in the germline V gene. The junction had 4 bases not matched to a gene; V was cut back by 6 bases and J by 4 bases. CDR3 size: 13 residues. Healthy bone marrow donors made up the donor group. Donors likely had unrecorded immune exposures despite being nominally healthy when sampled. The PCR was carried out with 60 Vbeta primers and 13 Jbeta primers. TCRdb's table, derived via immunoSEQ multiplex PCR, lists solely in-frame clones and lacks some. The data contain roughly 200,000 clones, under 9.5% of them singletons.

Sequencing was carried out using PBMCs. The chain carries TRBV18 and TRBJ1-2; 8 nucleotides line up with TRBD1. This TCR was recovered from a woman in her twenties or thirties in good health and CMV-seropositive. CDR3: CASSTGDGYGYTF. CDR3 nucleotide sequence: TGTGCCAGCTCGACAGGGGATGGCTATGGCTACACCTTC.